Listed here are 16 T cell receptor beta chains from one sample, sequenced in a study of OX40 agonist ivuxolimab in advanced cancers. The repertoire was sequenced with immunoSEQ multiplex PCR; TCRdb's copy has only in-frame clones and lacks some. Of fewer than 100,000 clones detected, 89% appear once; the ten largest clones hold about 0.2%. Here the sequenced sample was CD4+ or CD8+ T cells sorted from blood, taken in a trial of the OX40 agonist ivuxolimab. Receptors originate from an adult with an advanced solid tumor such as melanoma, head and neck, liver or kidney cancer.

The J gene is TRBJ2-5, the V gene TRBV5-4; no firm D call. The V gene's germline CDR1 is SGHNT and CDR2 YYREEE (reference sequence). V lost 3 bases to trimming and J lost 0 bases, with 12 bases between them. This CDR3 has 15 residues. The CDR3 here is CASSSGDIYQETQYF. CDR3 in DNA: TGTGCCAGCAGCTCCGGTGACATCTACCAAGAGACCCAGTACTTC.

The chain joins TRBV7-9 to TRBJ1-2, with 7 bases aligning to TRBD1. Germline V lookup: CDR1 SEHNR, CDR2 FQNEAQ (reference sequence). The CDR3 is made up of 14 amino acids. The V gene end was trimmed by 5 bases and the J gene end by 1 base; junction bases not matched to a gene: 4. CDR3 nucleotide sequence: TGTGCCAGCAGCCAGGGACAGAATAACTATGGCTACACCTTC. This sequence encodes CASSQGQNNYGYTF.

The chain uses TRBV7-2 and TRBJ1-1; the D is unclear. Germline CDR1 and CDR2: SGHTA and FQGNSA. CDR3 length: 14 residues. The V end lost 5 bases, the J end lost 4 bases, and 14 bases lay between the germline ends. This CDR3 is CASSRPLVRTEAFF. CDR3 nucleotide sequence: TGTGCCAGCAGCAGACCTCTAGTGCGCACTGAAGCTTTCTTT.

The V gene is TRBV6-5, the J gene TRBJ2-1, with D unresolved. This CDR3 contains 11 residues. Per germline, CDR1 MNHEY and CDR2 SVGAGI. With 1 base removed from V and 6 bases from J, the gap between germline ends came to 1 base. For the CDR3, the DNA is TGTGCCAGCAGTTACTTCAATGAGCAGTTCTTC. Translated, it gives CASSYFNEQFF.

This chain links TRBV7-9 with TRBJ1-3, with D unclear. CDR3 size: 16 residues. The V gene lost 3 bases and the J gene lost 1 base, with 13 bases spanning the gap. Germline CDR1 SEHNR, CDR2 FQNEAQ (reference sequence). CDR3 nucleotide sequence: TGTGCCAGCAGCTTCGGCCGAATCGGGTCTGGAAACACCATATATTTT. Amino acid sequence: CASSFGRIGSGNTIYF.

V is TRBV27 and J is TRBJ2-3; 9 bases line up with TRBD1. Germline V gene sequence: CDR1 MNHEY, CDR2 SMNVEV (reference sequence). The CDR3 loop spans 15 amino acids. The junction had 10 bases not matched to a gene; V was cut back by 8 bases and J by 4 bases. The CDR3 loop is CASPDWDRDPDTQYF. The CDR3 nucleotides are TGTGCCAGCCCTGATTGGGACAGGGACCCAGATACGCAGTATTTT.

The rearrangement uses TRBV6-1 and TRBJ1-2; the match to TRBD1 covers 7 bases. Germline assignment: CDR1 MNHNS and CDR2 SASEGT. V lost 6 bases to trimming and J lost 6 bases; unmatched junction nucleotides: 7. The CDR3 sequence is 13 residues long. The CDR3 region is CASRAWQGDGYTF. CDR3 bases: TGTGCCAGCAGGGCTTGGCAGGGGGATGGCTACACCTTC.

The chain is built from TRBV10-3 and TRBJ2-7; 8 nucleotides align to TRBD2. CDR1 is ENHRY and CDR2 is SYGVKD in the germline V gene. The junction had 5 bases not matched to a gene; V was cut back by 4 bases and J by 0 bases. The CDR3 spans 15 residues. The CDR3 here is CAISGRAGASYEQYF. CDR3 sequence (DNA): TGTGCCATCAGTGGTAGAGCGGGAGCCTCCTACGAGCAGTACTTC.

V gene TRBV4-3 combines with J gene TRBJ2-1; 7 bases are shared with TRBD1. Germline CDR1 reads LGHNA; CDR2 reads YSLEER. This CDR3 contains 16 residues. The V gene end was trimmed by 0 bases and the J gene end by 4 bases; junction bases not matched to a gene: 6. The CDR3 protein is CASSQEVGGLYNEQFF. Written as DNA, the CDR3 is TGCGCCAGCAGCCAAGAGGTAGGGGGCCTTTACAATGAGCAGTTCTTC.

This chain links TRBV2 with TRBJ1-4, with 8 bases that match TRBD1. The CDR3 spans 15 residues. CDR1 and CDR2 (germline): SNHLY, FYNNEI. Trimming at V came to 2 bases and at J to 11 bases, leaving 10 bases not matched to a gene. CDR3 amino acids: CASSERFSGGGKLFF. The CDR3 nucleotides read TGTGCCAGCAGTGAAAGGTTTTCAGGGGGCGGGAAACTGTTTTTT.

The V and J genes are TRBV13 and TRBJ2-7; D ambiguous. This CDR3 contains 18 residues. Trimming left V 1 base short and J 3 bases short, with 22 bases between. Germline-derived CDR1 and CDR2 are PRHDT and FYEKMQ (reference sequence). The CDR3 nucleotides read TGTGCCAGCAGCTTAGATAGGCTGTTGGGAAACTACGTCTACGAGCAGTACTTC. Protein: CASSLDRLLGNYVYEQYF.

The V call is TRBV18, the J call TRBJ1-3; TRBD1 matches at 7 bases. The CDR3 has 14 amino acids. After removal of 3 bases from V and 3 bases from J, the junction contained 2 bases not matched to a gene. Germline V lookup: CDR1 KGHSH, CDR2 LQKENI. CDR3 sequence: CASSPTGNGNTIYF. The CDR3 nucleotides are TGTGCCAGCTCACCGACAGGGAATGGAAACACCATATATTTT.

This chain joins TRBV29-1 and TRBJ2-3; D call uncertain. Germline V gene lookup returns CDR1 SQVTM and CDR2 ANQGSEA. The CDR3 loop spans 14 amino acids. The germline V and J ends were trimmed by 4 bases and 4 bases, with 15 bases remaining between them. Here the CDR3 DNA reads TGCAGCGTTGGCGACCCCCTTCAGGCAGATACGCAGTATTTT. Protein: CSVGDPLQADTQYF.

The rearrangement links TRBV6-6 to TRBJ2-7, with 9 bases fitting TRBD2. CDR3 length: 15 amino acids. The V gene's germline CDR1 is MNHNY and CDR2 SVGAGI (reference sequence). J lost 2 bases, V lost 2 bases, and 4 bases had no gene match. CDR3 sequence reads: CASSYGASGTYEQYF. The DNA of the CDR3 is TGTGCCAGCAGTTACGGGGCTAGCGGGACCTACGAGCAGTACTTC.

The chain recombines TRBV11-3 with TRBJ2-1; no definite D call. The CDR3 is 13 amino acids. V was cut by 5 bases and J by 2 bases, with 7 bases left in between. The germline CDR1 and CDR2 sequences are SGHNT and YENEEA. The CDR3 spells CASSLRTYNEQFF. The CDR3 DNA sequence: TGTGCCAGCAGCCTCAGGACCTACAATGAGCAGTTCTTC.

This chain links TRBV18 with TRBJ2-7; 14 bases match TRBD2. From germline, CDR1 is KGHSH and CDR2 LQKENI. The CDR3 sequence is 16 residues long. V lost 2 bases, J lost 3 bases, and 3 bases stayed unmatched. The CDR3 DNA reads as TGTGCCAGCTCACCATCCGGGACTAGCGGGGGCTACGAGCAGTACTTC. As protein: CASSPSGTSGGYEQYF.